One TCR beta chain is described in this entry. This specimen belongs to a study of blood T cell repertoires in COVID-19. V lost 5 bases and J lost 6, with 8 bases in between. CDR1 SNHLY and CDR2 FYNNEI come from the germline V gene. This CDR3 is 11 amino acids long. Donors in Cohort 3 counted as recovered after two negative PCRs, clearance, or symptom resolution. Measured with immunoSEQ multiplex PCR; TCRdb has only the in-frame clones, and not every one. The sample contains 350,000 to 450,000 clones, just under 90% of which appear only once. The genes are TRBV2 and TRBJ2-7; maybe TRBD1 (6 bases). Specimen: PBMCs or T cells enriched from blood (not recorded which). The receptor was isolated from a woman aged 25-40 years who had recovered from COVID-19. The CDR3 DNA follows: TGTGCCAGCAGTTCAGGGGCCGAGCAGTACTTC. This encodes CASSSGAEQYF.